This T cell receptor (beta chain) was identified during a study of blood T cells in healthy people across ages. Points on this clonotype: Its antigen is unidentified. At one end the junction does not follow the germline gene, possibly because of a read error.

This CDR3 has 16 residues. Germline-derived CDR1 and CDR2 are SGHTA and FQGNSA. A sample-barcoded 5' primer and a J-beta primer mix were used in a second PCR of about 6 to 12 cycles. In TCRdb, the 5' RACE reads were re-called with MiXCR into one record per CDR3 protein. The sample lists roughly 500,000 distinct CDR3 sequences, 25% to 30% occurring once. Regarding the study as a whole: Changes in expanded clonotypes were possibly confounded, as the CMV status of donors was unknown.

Drawn from each donor were ten milliliters of peripheral blood. Isolating PBMCs gave at least 7 million of these cells per sample. The chain has TRBV7-2 and TRBJ1-4; perhaps TRBD1 as D (5 bases). The sequencing sample was made of blood. This receptor was obtained from a woman aged 70 to 79 in good health. CDR3 sequence (DNA): TGTGCCAGCAGCTTGGGGTCAGGACAAACTAATGAAACACTGTTTTTT. Encoded protein: CASSLGSGQTNETLFF. Combining the CDR3 with reference TRBV7-2 and TRBJ1-4 gives the whole variable domain GAGVSQSPSNKVTEKGKDVELRCDPISGHTALYWYRQSLGQGLEFLIYFQGNSAPDKSGLPSDRFSAERTGGSVSTLTIQRTQQEDSAVYLCASSLGSGQTNETLFFGSGTQLSVL.